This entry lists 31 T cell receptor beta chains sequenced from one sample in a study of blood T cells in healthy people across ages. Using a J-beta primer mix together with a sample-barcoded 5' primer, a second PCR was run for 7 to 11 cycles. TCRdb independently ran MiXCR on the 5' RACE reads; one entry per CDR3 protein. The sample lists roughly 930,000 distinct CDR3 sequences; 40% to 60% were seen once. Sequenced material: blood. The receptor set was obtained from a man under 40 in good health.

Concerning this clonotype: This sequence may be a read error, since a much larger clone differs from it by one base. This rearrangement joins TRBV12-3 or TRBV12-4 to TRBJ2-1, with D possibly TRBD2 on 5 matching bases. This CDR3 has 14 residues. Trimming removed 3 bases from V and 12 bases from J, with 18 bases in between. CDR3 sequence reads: CASSFRGAGHGQFF. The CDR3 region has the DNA TGTGCCAGCAGTTTTCGCGGTGCGGGCCATGGGCAGTTCTTC.

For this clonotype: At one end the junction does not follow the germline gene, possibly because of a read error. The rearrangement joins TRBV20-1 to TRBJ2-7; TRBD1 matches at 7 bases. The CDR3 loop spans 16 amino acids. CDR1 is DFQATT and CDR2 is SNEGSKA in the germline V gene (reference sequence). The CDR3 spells CSARDTKTGDLYGQYF. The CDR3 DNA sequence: TGCAGTGCTAGAGACACAAAAACAGGGGATCTATACGGGCAGTACTTC.

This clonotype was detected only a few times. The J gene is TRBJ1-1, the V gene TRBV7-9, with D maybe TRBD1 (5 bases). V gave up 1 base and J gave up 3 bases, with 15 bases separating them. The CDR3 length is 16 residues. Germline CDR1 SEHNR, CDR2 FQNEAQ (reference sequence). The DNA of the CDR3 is TGTGCCAGCAGCTTAGAGCGGGTTCAAGGGGACACTGAAGCTTTCTTT. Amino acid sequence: CASSLERVQGDTEAFF.

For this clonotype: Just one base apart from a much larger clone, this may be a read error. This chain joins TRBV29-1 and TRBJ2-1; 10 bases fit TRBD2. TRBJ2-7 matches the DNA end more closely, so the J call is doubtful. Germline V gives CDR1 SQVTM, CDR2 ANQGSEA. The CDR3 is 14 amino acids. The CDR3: CSVGALAGYNEQYF. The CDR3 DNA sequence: TGCAGCGTTGGAGCACTAGCGGGGTACAATGAGCAGTACTTC.

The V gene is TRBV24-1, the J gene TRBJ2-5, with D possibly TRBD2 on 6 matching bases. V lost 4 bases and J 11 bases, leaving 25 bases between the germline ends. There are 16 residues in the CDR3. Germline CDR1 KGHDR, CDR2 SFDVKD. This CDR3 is CATSESGTLSHNEQYF. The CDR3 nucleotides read TGTGCCACCAGTGAATCTGGGACTTTGAGCCACAATGAGCAGTACTTC.

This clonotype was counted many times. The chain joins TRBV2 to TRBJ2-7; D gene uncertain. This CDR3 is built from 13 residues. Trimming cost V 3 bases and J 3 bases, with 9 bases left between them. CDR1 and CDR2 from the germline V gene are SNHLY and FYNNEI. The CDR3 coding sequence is TGTGCCAGCAGTGATCGGATGGACTACGAGCAGTACTTC. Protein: CASSDRMDYEQYF.

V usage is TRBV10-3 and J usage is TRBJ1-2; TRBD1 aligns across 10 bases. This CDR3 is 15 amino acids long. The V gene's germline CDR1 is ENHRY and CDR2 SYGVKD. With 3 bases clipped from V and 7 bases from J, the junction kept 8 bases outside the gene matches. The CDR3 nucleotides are TGTGCCATCAGTGACCCCGACAGGGGGCAGGTTGGCTACACCTTC. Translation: CAISDPDRGQVGYTF.

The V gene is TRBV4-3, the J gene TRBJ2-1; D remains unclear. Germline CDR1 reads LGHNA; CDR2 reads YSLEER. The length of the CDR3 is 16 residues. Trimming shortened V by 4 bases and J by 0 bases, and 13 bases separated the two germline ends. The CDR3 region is CASSPGVASSYNEQFF. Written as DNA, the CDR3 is TGCGCCAGCAGCCCCGGAGTAGCCAGCTCCTACAATGAGCAGTTCTTC.

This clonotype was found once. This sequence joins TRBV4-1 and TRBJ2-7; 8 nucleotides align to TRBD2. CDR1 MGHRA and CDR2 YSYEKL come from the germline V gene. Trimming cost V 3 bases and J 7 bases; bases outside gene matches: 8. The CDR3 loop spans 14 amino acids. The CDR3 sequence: CASSHVGGANEQYF. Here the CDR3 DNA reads TGCGCCAGCAGCCATGTCGGGGGGGCTAATGAGCAGTACTTC.

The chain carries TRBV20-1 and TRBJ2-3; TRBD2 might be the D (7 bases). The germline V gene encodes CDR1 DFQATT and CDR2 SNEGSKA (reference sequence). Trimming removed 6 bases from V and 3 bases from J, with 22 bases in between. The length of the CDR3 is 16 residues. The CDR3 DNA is TGCAGTGCCCCAAGGGGGGGGCGGATTGGGACAGATACGCAGTATTTT. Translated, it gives CSAPRGGRIGTDTQYF.

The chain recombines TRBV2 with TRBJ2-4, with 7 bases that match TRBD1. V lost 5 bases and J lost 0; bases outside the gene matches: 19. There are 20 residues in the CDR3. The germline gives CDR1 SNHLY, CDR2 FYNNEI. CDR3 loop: CASSYGQALLQNLAKNIQYF. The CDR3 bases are TGTGCCAGCAGTTATGGACAGGCGTTGCTCCAGAATCTAGCCAAAAACATTCAGTACTTC.

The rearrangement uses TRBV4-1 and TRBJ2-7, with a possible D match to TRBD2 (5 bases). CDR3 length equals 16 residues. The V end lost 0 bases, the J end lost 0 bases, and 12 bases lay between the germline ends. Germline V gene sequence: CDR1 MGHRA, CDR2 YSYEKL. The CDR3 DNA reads TGCGCCAGCAGCCAAGATGCGGCGGGCGCCTCCTACGAGCAGTACTTC. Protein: CASSQDAAGASYEQYF.

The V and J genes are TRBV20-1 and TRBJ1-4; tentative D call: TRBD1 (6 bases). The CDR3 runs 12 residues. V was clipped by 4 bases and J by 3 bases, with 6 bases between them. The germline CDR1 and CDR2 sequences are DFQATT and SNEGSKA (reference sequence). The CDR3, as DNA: TGCAGTGCTACAGGGGCTAATGAAAAACTGTTTTTT. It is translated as CSATGANEKLFF.

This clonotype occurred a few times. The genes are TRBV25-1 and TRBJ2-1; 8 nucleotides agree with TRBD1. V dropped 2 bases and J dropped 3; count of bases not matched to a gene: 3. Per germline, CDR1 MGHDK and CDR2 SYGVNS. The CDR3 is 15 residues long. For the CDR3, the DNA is TGTGCCAGCAGTGAAAGGACAGGGAACTACAATGAGCAGTTCTTC. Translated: CASSERTGNYNEQFF.

The CDR3 DNA reads as TGTGCCACCAGCGTCCAGCTGCGAGCTCAAGAGACCCAGTACTTC. Translation: CATSVQLRAQETQYF. The V and J genes are TRBV15 and TRBJ2-5; D unresolved. Trimming took 5 bases from V and 2 from J, leaving 15 bases between them. Germline CDR1 LNHNV, CDR2 YYDKDF (reference sequence). This CDR3 has 15 amino acids.

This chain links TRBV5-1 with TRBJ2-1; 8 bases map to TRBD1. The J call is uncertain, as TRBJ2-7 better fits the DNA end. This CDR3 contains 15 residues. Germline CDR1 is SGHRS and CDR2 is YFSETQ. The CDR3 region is CASSWTGLTYNEQYF. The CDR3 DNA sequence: TGCGCCAGCAGCTGGACAGGGTTAACCTACAATGAGCAGTACTTC.

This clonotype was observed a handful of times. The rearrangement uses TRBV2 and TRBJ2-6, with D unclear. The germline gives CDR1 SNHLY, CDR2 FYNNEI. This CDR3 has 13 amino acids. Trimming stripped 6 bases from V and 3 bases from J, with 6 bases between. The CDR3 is CASRADGANVLTF. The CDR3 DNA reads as TGTGCCAGCAGGGCTGATGGGGCCAACGTCCTGACTTTC.

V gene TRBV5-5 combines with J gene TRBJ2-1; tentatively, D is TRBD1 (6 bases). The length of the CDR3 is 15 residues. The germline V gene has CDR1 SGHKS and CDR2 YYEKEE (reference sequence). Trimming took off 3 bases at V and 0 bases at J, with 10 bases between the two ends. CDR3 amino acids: CASSSDSYSYNEQFF. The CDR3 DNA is TGTGCCAGCAGCTCGGACAGTTACTCCTACAATGAGCAGTTCTTC. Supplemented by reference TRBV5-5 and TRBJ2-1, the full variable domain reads DAGVTQSPTHLIKTRGQQVTLRCSPISGHKSVSWYQQVLGQGPQFIFQYYEKEERGRGNFPDRFSARQFPNYSSELNVNALLLGDSALYLCASSSDSYSYNEQFFGPGTRLTVL.

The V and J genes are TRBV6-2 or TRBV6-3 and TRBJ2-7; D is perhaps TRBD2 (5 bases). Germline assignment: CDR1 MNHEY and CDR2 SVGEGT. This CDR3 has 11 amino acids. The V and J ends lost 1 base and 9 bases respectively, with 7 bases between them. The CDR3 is CASSYCGGQYF. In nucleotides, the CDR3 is TGTGCCAGCAGTTACTGCGGAGGGCAGTACTTC.

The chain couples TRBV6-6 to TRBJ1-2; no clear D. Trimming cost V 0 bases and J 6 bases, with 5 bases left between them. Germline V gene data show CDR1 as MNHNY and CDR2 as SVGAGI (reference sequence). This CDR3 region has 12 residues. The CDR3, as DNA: TGTGCCAGCAGTTACTCAGACAATGGCTACACCTTC. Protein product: CASSYSDNGYTF.

The CDR3 spells CATSRGLAEETQYF. The CDR3 coding sequence is TGTGCCACCAGCAGAGGACTAGCGGAAGAGACCCAGTACTTC. The V call is TRBV15, the J call TRBJ2-5; 9 bases are shared with TRBD2. Germline V gene sequence: CDR1 LNHNV, CDR2 YYDKDF (reference sequence). V shed 1 base, J shed 3 bases, and the junction held 0 bases outside the gene matches. CDR3 length: 14 amino acids.

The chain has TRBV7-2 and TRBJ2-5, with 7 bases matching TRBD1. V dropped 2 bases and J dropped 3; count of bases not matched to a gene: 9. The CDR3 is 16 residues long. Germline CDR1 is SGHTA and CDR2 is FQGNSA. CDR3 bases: TGTGCCAGCAGCTTAATGGTGACAGGGACGGAAGAGACCCAGTACTTC. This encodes CASSLMVTGTEETQYF. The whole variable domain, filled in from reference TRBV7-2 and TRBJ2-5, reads GAGVSQSPSNKVTEKGKDVELRCDPISGHTALYWYRQSLGQGLEFLIYFQGNSAPDKSGLPSDRFSAERTGGSVSTLTIQRTQQEDSAVYLCASSLMVTGTEETQYFGPGTRLLVL.

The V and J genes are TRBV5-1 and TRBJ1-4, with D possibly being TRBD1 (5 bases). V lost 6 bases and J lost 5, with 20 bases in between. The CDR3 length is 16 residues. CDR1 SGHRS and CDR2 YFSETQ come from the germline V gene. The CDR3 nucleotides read TGCGCCAGCACCCTCGGGGCTACGACAGAGAATGAAAAACTGTTTTTT. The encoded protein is CASTLGATTENEKLFF.

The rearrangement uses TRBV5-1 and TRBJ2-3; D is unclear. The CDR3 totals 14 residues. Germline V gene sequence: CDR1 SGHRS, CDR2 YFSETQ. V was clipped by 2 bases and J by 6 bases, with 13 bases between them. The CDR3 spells CASSFLPDADTQYF. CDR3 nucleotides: TGCGCCAGCAGCTTTCTGCCGGACGCGGATACGCAGTATTTT.

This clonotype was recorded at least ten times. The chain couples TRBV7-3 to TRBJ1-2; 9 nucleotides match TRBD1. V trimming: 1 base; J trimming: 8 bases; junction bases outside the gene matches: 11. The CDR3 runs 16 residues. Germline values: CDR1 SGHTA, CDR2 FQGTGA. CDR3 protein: CASSLISGTGMEGYTF. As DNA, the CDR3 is TGTGCCAGCAGCTTAATATCCGGGACAGGGATGGAAGGCTACACCTTC. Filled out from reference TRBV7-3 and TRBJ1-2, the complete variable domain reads GAGVSQTPSNKVTEKGKYVELRCDPISGHTALYWYRQSLGQGPEFLIYFQGTGAADDSGLPNDRFFAVRPEGSVSTLKIQRTERGDSAVYLCASSLISGTGMEGYTFGSGTRLTVV.

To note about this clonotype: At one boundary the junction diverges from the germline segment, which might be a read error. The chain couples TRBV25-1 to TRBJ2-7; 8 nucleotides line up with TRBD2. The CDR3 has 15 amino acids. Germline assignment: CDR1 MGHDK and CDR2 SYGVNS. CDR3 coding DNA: TGTGCCAGTTACGGAACTAGCGGAAACCCCTACGGGCAGTACTTC. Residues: CASYGTSGNPYGQYF.

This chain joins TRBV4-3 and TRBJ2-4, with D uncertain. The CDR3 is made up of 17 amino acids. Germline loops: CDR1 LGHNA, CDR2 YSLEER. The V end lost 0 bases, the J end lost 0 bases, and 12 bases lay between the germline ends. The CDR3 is CASSQDRAPLAKNIQYF. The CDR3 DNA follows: TGCGCCAGCAGCCAAGATAGGGCTCCCCTAGCCAAAAACATTCAGTACTTC.

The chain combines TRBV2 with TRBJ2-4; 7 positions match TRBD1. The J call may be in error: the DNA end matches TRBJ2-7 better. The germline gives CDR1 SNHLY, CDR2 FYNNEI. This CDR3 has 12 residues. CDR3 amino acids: CATQQGSYEQYF. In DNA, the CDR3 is TGTGCCACCCAACAGGGGTCTTACGAGCAGTACTTC.

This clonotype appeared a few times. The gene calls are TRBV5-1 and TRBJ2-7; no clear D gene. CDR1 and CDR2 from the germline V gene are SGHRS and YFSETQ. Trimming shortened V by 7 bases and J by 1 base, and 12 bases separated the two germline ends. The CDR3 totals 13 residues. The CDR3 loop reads CASSRPASYEQYF. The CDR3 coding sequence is TGCGCCAGCTCGAGACCCGCATCCTACGAGCAGTACTTC. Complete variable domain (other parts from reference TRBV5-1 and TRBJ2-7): KAGVTQTPRYLIKTRGQQVTLSCSPISGHRSVSWYQQTPGQGLQFLFEYFSETQRNKGNFPGRFSGRQFSNSRSEMNVSTLELGDSALYLCASSRPASYEQYFGPGTRLTVT.

This CDR3 is CSARDDRAFSTEAFF. CDR3 coding DNA: TGCAGTGCTAGAGATGACAGGGCGTTTTCCACTGAAGCTTTCTTT. The chain is built from TRBV20-1 and TRBJ1-1; TRBD1 matches 7 bases. There are 15 residues in the CDR3. V lost 0 bases to trimming and J lost 4 bases; unmatched junction nucleotides: 8. Per the germline V gene, CDR1 is DFQATT and CDR2 is SNEGSKA (reference sequence).

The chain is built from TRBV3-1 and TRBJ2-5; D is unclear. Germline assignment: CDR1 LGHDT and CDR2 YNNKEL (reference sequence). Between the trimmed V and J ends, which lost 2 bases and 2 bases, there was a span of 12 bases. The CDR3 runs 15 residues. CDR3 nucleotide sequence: TGTGCCAGCAGCCAATTAAGTCGGAGTCAAGAGACCCAGTACTTC. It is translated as CASSQLSRSQETQYF.